This entry concerns a single T cell receptor (beta chain). As yet, its antigen is unknown. With 3 bases removed from V and 6 bases from J, the gap between germline ends came to 12 bases. Per germline, CDR1 SGHNT and CDR2 YENEEA. The CDR3 has 13 residues. This specimen belongs to a study of CD8 T cells in ankylosing spondylitis. Overall study results and limits: Earlier authors reported some of these motif variants in reactive arthritis synovial fluid and blood.

TCRdb reprocessed the 5' RACE reads via MiXCR and lists one record per CDR3 protein. The table records fewer than 50,000 distinct CDR3 sequences, about 10% of them present only once. The chain links TRBV11-3 to TRBJ2-7; unclear D gene. Sequences were obtained from blood, either unsorted or a sorted T cell fraction (not recorded which). This receptor was identified in a male donor with ankylosing spondylitis or in good health (not recorded which). The chain's CDR3 is CASSFVPWSEQYF. In DNA form, the CDR3 reads TGTGCCAGCAGCTTCGTCCCCTGGAGCGAGCAGTACTTC.